Given below is one TCR beta chain in context. Its cognate antigen has yet to be identified. The input lacks base qualities; no much larger clone sits a single base away. The entry originates in a study of blood T cells in healthy people across ages (dated by TCRdb to about 2015). At the level of the whole study: Template switching captured roughly one uniquely barcoded TCR beta cDNA molecule per two T cells in model experiments. Two additional independent replicas of 1 million unique cDNA reads from the same blood draw were analyzed for two donors (one aged 18 to 29 and one aged 80 or older). To avoid experimental bias, donors of different ages were randomly spread across the sequencing lanes. Donors were grouped into four age groups: young (average roughly 16 years), middle-aged (approximately 41), aged (approximately 67) and long-lived (approximately 81). Age-related changes in TCR beta repertoire diversity were measured in the study by deep sequencing normalized with unique cDNA molecular identifiers. Here is what the overall study found, with its caveats: Total diversity estimates from one million sequenced T cells were considered lower bounds and underestimates. Observed TCR beta diversity per million T cells fell roughly linearly with age, and a significant reduction was already apparent by age around 36. Conclusive comparison of naive and antigen-experienced compartments was prevented by the profiling of bulk unsorted PBMCs. Donor CMV infection status was unknown, potentially confounding age-related changes in expanded clonotypes. A strong correlation was found between observed TCR beta diversity and the percentage of naive T cells measured by flow cytometry. Compared with the aged group, more naive CD4+ T cells, fewer expanded clones and increased TCR diversity were shown by the long-lived group, suggesting age selection.

Reading from cysteine to phenylalanine, the CDR3 counts 17 amino acids. Of the read, only the CDR3 DNA is kept; its 51 bases are in frame from base 1. According to the germline V gene, CDR1 reads SGDLS and CDR2 reads YYNGEE. V is reduced by 1 base and J by 4 bases, leaving a spacing of 20 bases between them. Donors were roughly 40 systemically healthy Caucasian individuals from Russia aged roughly 6 to 90 years. Each donor gave 8 to 10 milliliters of peripheral blood, drawn into EDTA-treated Vacutainer tubes. Ficoll-Paque density-gradient centrifugation was used to isolate PBMCs, with at least 7 million obtained per sample. Total RNA, at least 6 micrograms per sample, was extracted from PBMCs with Trizol reagent. The percentages of naive CD45RAhigh/CD27high T cells were determined by flow cytometry on a PBMC aliquot from every donor. Library preparation employed 5' RACE. The second PCR ran for roughly 7 to 12 cycles and used a J-beta primer mix along with a sample-barcoded 5' primer. A template-switch 5' adaptor carrying 12 random nucleotides introduced a unique molecular identifier onto each TCR beta cDNA molecule. Each sample yielded at least 3 million CDR3-containing paired-end reads. First-strand cDNA was synthesized from all RNA with the Mint cDNA synthesis kit, primed by a TRBC-specific oligonucleotide. Following uracil-DNA glycosylase treatment, a first 18-cycle PCR with universal primers M1SS and BC2_uni_R was performed on all cDNA. On the authors' methods: Normalization of each sample was performed by random selection of 1 million high-quality reads, each carrying a distinct molecular identifier. Instead of being binned into consensus sequences, reads with shared molecular identifiers were discarded. MiTCR, run with a Q25 quality threshold and the strictest error-elimination algorithm, handled CDR3 identification, clonotype clustering and error correction. A nonparametric unseen species model using Euler transformation provided a lower-bound estimate of total TCR beta diversity. The raw public data were reprocessed by TCRdb itself: fastp quality trimming at Q25, MiXCR clonotype calling, in-frame beta chains only. Each CDR3 protein appears once, grouped with its most common genes and DNA. TCRdb's processing, not the authors' own work, is the source of the V and J calls. The sample table lists 1.8 million or so distinct CDR3 sequences, about two fifths of them with a count of one. Of the sample, under 25% is held by the ten largest clones.

Rearrangement joined TRBV9 to TRBJ1-2, with a tentative D gene TRBD1 over 6 matching bases. Specimen: blood. This TCR was recovered from a human donor in good health. For the CDR3, the sequence is CASSVNPQGKGGYGYTF. The nucleotide sequence is given as TGTGCCAGCAGCGTAAACCCACAGGGAAAGGGGGGCTATGGCTACACCTTC. The reference TRBV9 and TRBJ1-2 proteins fill in what lies around the CDR3, so the full variable domain reads DSGVTQTPKHLITATGQRVTLRCSPRSGDLSVYWYQQSLDQGLQFLIQYYNGEERAKGNILERFSAQQFPDLHSELNLSSLELGDSALYFCASSVNPQGKGGYGYTFGSGTRLTVV.